The 20 T cell receptor beta chains listed next were all sequenced from one sample in a study of shared clonotypes between healthy human individuals. Sequencing used immunoSEQ multiplex PCR; TCRdb keeps in-frame clones, though not all of them. The sample records roughly 2 million clones, approximately 94% being singletons. Positively selected for CCR7, the CD45RO-negative cells used as naive CD8 cells excluded terminally differentiated effector memory CD45RA+ cells. Sequencing input: naive CD8+ T cells sorted from blood. These receptors were obtained from a man younger than 35 in good health.

This clone has only one observation. The chain combines TRBV27 with TRBJ1-5; no clear D gene. In germline, CDR1 is MNHEY, CDR2 SMNVEV (reference sequence). The CDR3 consists of 12 residues. V was cut by 8 bases and J by 3 bases, with 8 bases left in between. CDR3 in amino acids: CASGFLNQPQHF. DNA of the CDR3: TGTGCCAGCGGGTTTCTCAATCAGCCCCAGCATTTT.

The rearrangement uses TRBV5-1 and TRBJ2-3; D may correspond to TRBD1 or TRBD2 (5 bases each). Trimming left V 1 base short and J 3 bases short, with 12 bases between. CDR1 and CDR2 (germline): SGHRS, YFSETQ. The CDR3 runs to 15 residues. CDR3 sequence: CASSLNRGDTDTQYF. For the CDR3, the DNA is TGCGCCAGCAGCTTGAACCGAGGGGATACAGATACGCAGTATTTT. The full variable domain, with the rest looked up from reference TRBV5-1 and TRBJ2-3, is KAGVTQTPRYLIKTRGQQVTLSCSPISGHRSVSWYQQTPGQGLQFLFEYFSETQRNKGNFPGRFSGRQFSNSRSEMNVSTLELGDSALYLCASSLNRGDTDTQYFGPGTRLTVL.

The genes are TRBV5-6 and TRBJ1-1; D perhaps matches TRBD1 (5 bases). The CDR3 covers 12 residues. From germline, CDR1 is SGHDT and CDR2 YYEEEE. V gave up 0 bases and J gave up 6 bases, with 6 bases separating them. This CDR3 is CASSLEGSEAFF. The CDR3 coding sequence is TGTGCCAGCAGCTTGGAGGGGTCTGAAGCTTTCTTT.

Note on this clone: Other DNA sequences in the same sample also yield this CDR3. The CDR3 nucleotides read TGTGCCAGCAGCTTGGACAGGACCTACGAGCAGTACTTC. As protein: CASSLDRTYEQYF. The chain recombines TRBV11-2 with TRBJ2-7, with 7 bases matching TRBD1. Trimming took 3 bases from V and 2 from J; bases not matched to a gene: 1. Germline CDR1 SGHAT, CDR2 FQNNGV. The CDR3 spans 13 residues.

V usage is TRBV10-1 and J usage is TRBJ1-1, with D unresolved. The CDR3 covers 12 residues. V lost 2 bases, J lost 1 base, and 2 bases lay in between. The germline gives CDR1 WNHNN, CDR2 SYGVQD (reference sequence). The CDR3 region has the DNA TGCGCCAGCAGTGAGCGGAACACTGAAGCTTTCTTT. It yields the protein CASSERNTEAFF.

The rearrangement joins TRBV12-5 to TRBJ1-1; D may be TRBD1 (6 bases). CDR1 is LGHNT, CDR2 FRNRAP, per germline. The CDR3 is made up of 12 amino acids. Trimming cost V 6 bases and J 7 bases, with 12 bases left between them. The DNA for the CDR3 is TGTGCTAGTGGCGAACAGGGTGATGAAGCTTTCTTT. Translation gives CASGEQGDEAFF.

V gene TRBV11-2 combines with J gene TRBJ2-3, with D possibly matching TRBD2 (6 bases). This CDR3 contains 15 residues. Germline V CDR1 and CDR2: SGHAT, FQNNGV. V was trimmed by 2 bases and J by 0 bases, leaving 9 bases between them. This CDR3 reads CASSLTAGSTDTQYF. In nucleotides, the CDR3 is TGTGCCAGCAGCTTAACGGCGGGGAGCACAGATACGCAGTATTTT.

The rearrangement uses TRBV4-3 and TRBJ2-1, with TRBD2 matching over 9 bases. The CDR3 is 18 residues long. The germline gives CDR1 LGHNA, CDR2 YSLEER. Trimming cost V 0 bases and J 3 bases; bases outside gene matches: 9. As DNA, the CDR3 is TGCGCCAGCAGCCAAGAGGGGCTCGGGCGGGAGGGCTACAATGAGCAGTTCTTC. It specifies CASSQEGLGREGYNEQFF.

CDR3 protein: CASSLASIPLYGYTF. CDR3 sequence (DNA): TGTGCCAGCAGCTTAGCGAGCATACCTCTATATGGCTACACCTTC. The chain employs TRBV7-9 and TRBJ1-2, with D uncertain. The CDR3 consists of 15 residues. Germline CDR1 SEHNR, CDR2 FQNEAQ (reference sequence). V was shortened by 0 bases and J by 5 bases, with 13 bases between the two germline ends.

The chain links TRBV6-1 to TRBJ1-5; no firm D call. Per the germline V gene, CDR1 is MNHNS and CDR2 is SASEGT. CDR3 length equals 10 residues. V lost 7 bases and J lost 5, with 3 bases in between. The CDR3 nucleotides are TGTGCCAGCAATTATCAGCCCCAGCATTTT. This sequence encodes CASNYQPQHF.

The chain joins TRBV9 to TRBJ1-2; TRBD1 matches at 8 bases. The CDR3 contains 14 residues. Germline CDR1 and CDR2: SGDLS and YYNGEE. V lost 4 bases, J lost 2 bases, and 4 bases stayed unmatched. The CDR3 loop reads CASSRRTGNYGYTF. The CDR3 bases are TGTGCCAGCAGCCGGAGGACAGGGAACTATGGCTACACCTTC. The entire variable domain, with the rest obtained from reference TRBV9 and TRBJ1-2, is as follows: DSGVTQTPKHLITATGQRVTLRCSPRSGDLSVYWYQQSLDQGLQFLIQYYNGEERAKGNILERFSAQQFPDLHSELNLSSLELGDSALYFCASSRRTGNYGYTFGSGTRLTVV.

The chain couples TRBV4-1 to TRBJ1-2; the D gene is possibly TRBD1 (6 bases). V lost 1 base and J lost 0, with 12 bases in between. The germline V gene has CDR1 MGHRA and CDR2 YSYEKL. The CDR3 is 16 residues long. The CDR3 loop reads CASSQVVTGTNYGYTF. CDR3 in DNA: TGCGCCAGCAGCCAAGTCGTTACAGGGACTAACTATGGCTACACCTTC.

The V call is TRBV19, the J call TRBJ1-1; the D gene is possibly TRBD1 (6 bases). CDR1 is LNHDA, CDR2 SQIVND, per germline (reference sequence). V was clipped by 5 bases and J by 4 bases, with 17 bases between them. This CDR3 is 15 amino acids long. CDR3 region: CASSLDSKGVTEAFF. The CDR3 DNA sequence: TGTGCCAGTAGTTTGGACTCAAAGGGGGTCACTGAAGCTTTCTTT.

This clone was found once. The V and J genes are TRBV9 and TRBJ2-1, with 8 bases matching TRBD2. V was pared by 4 bases and J by 2 bases, with 2 bases of the junction left unmatched. The CDR3 has 14 residues. Germline V gene data show CDR1 as SGDLS and CDR2 as YYNGEE. CDR3: CASSISGTYNEQFF. In DNA form, the CDR3 reads TGTGCCAGCAGCATTAGCGGGACCTACAATGAGCAGTTCTTC.

This chain joins TRBV19 and TRBJ1-2, with no clear D. This CDR3 region has 15 residues. Germline CDR1 LNHDA, CDR2 SQIVND (reference sequence). The germline V and J ends were trimmed by 6 bases and 3 bases, with 17 bases remaining between them. CDR3: CASSNGPGGDYGYTF. CDR3 in DNA: TGTGCCAGTAGCAACGGCCCCGGTGGGGACTATGGCTACACCTTC. Filled out from reference TRBV19 and TRBJ1-2, the complete variable domain reads DGGITQSPKYLFRKEGQNVTLSCEQNLNHDAMYWYRQDPGQGLRLIYYSQIVNDFQKGDIAEGYSVSREKKESFPLTVTSAQKNPTAFYLCASSNGPGGDYGYTFGSGTRLTVV.

The chain has TRBV27 and TRBJ2-5; the D is unclear. In germline, CDR1 is MNHEY, CDR2 SMNVEV (reference sequence). This CDR3 is 14 amino acids long. Trimming pared 4 bases from V and 2 bases from J, leaving 11 bases between. The CDR3 region is CASSSLMGQETQYF. In DNA, the CDR3 is TGTGCCAGCAGTTCCCTAATGGGGCAAGAGACCCAGTACTTC.

This rearrangement joins TRBV30 to TRBJ2-2; 8 nucleotides agree with TRBD1. The germline V gene encodes CDR1 GTSNPN and CDR2 SVGIG (reference sequence). This CDR3 has 13 residues. V gave up 0 bases and J gave up 7 bases; unmatched junction bases: 1. The CDR3 DNA reads TGTGCCTGGAGTGTACAGGGGGTCGGGGAGCTGTTTTTT. Protein: CAWSVQGVGELFF.

This clone was detected once. The identical CDR3 is also encoded by other nucleotide sequences in the sample. The V call is TRBV2, the J call TRBJ1-1; D is uncertain. Deletions cut 1 base from V and 0 bases from J, with 6 bases between. CDR1 is SNHLY, CDR2 FYNNEI, per germline. CDR3 length equals 14 residues. The CDR3 is CASSEDSMNTEAFF. CDR3 nucleotide sequence: TGTGCCAGCAGTGAAGACAGTATGAACACTGAAGCTTTCTTT.

The count of this clone is one. The chain employs TRBV5-6 and TRBJ2-5; 8 nucleotides agree with TRBD2. The CDR3 has 14 residues. V shed 6 bases and J 1 base; nucleotides not matched to a gene: 5. In germline, CDR1 is SGHDT, CDR2 YYEEEE. In nucleotides, the CDR3 is TGTGCCAGCATGCGGGGGGCGTCCCAAGAGACCCAGTACTTC. It yields the protein CASMRGASQETQYF.

The chain links TRBV19 to TRBJ1-1, with TRBD1 matching over 7 bases. The CDR3 is 13 residues long. The germline V gene encodes CDR1 LNHDA and CDR2 SQIVND (reference sequence). V gave up 9 bases and J gave up 0 bases; unmatched junction bases: 4. The CDR3 bases are TGTGCCAGCCAGACAGGGATGAACACTGAAGCTTTCTTT. It specifies CASQTGMNTEAFF. Combining the CDR3 with reference TRBV19 and TRBJ1-1 gives the whole variable domain DGGITQSPKYLFRKEGQNVTLSCEQNLNHDAMYWYRQDPGQGLRLIYYSQIVNDFQKGDIAEGYSVSREKKESFPLTVTSAQKNPTAFYLCASQTGMNTEAFFGQGTRLTVV.